Only a few counts were recorded for the clone carrying this TCR beta chain. The entry originates in a study of T cells in Graves' hyperthyroidism and ophthalmopathy. Germline CDR1 reads SGHAT; CDR2 reads FQNNGV. The V and J ends lost 5 bases and 0 bases respectively, with 20 bases between them. This CDR3 region has 17 residues. The TCR beta CDR3 regions underwent amplification using RNA transcripts as the source. Initially, a first-round RT-PCR of the TCR CDR3 employed the HTBI primer set. Each CDR3 protein is one row after TCRdb ran MiXCR on the multiplex PCR reads. The sample holds 89,000 or so distinct CDR3 sequences; roughly 39% are singletons and the top ten take roughly 10%.

Sequencing input: peripheral blood or thyroid tissue (not recorded which). The source is a young woman with Graves' hyperthyroidism. The V and J genes are TRBV11-2 and TRBJ2-7; D perhaps matches TRBD2 (6 bases). Here the CDR3 reads CASSLLSRRGYSYEQYF. The DNA of the CDR3 is TGTGCCAGCAGCCTACTCTCTAGACGGGGGTACTCCTACGAGCAGTACTTC.